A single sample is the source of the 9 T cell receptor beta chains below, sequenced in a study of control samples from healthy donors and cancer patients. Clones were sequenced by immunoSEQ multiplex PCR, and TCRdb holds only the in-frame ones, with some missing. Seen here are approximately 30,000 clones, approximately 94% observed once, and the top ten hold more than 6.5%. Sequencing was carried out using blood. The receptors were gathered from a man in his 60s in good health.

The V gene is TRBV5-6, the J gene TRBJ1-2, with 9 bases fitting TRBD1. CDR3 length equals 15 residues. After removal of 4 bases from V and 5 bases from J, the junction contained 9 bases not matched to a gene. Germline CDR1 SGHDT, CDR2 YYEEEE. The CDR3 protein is CASSPSDRGGYGYTF. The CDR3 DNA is TGTGCCAGCAGCCCCTCGGACAGGGGTGGGTATGGCTACACCTTC.

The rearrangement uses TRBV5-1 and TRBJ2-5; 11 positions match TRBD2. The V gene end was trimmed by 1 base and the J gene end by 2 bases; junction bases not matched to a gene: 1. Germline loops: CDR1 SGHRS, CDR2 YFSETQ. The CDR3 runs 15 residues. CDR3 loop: CASSLRTSGQETQYF. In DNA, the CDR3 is TGCGCCAGCAGCTTGAGGACTAGCGGGCAAGAGACCCAGTACTTC.

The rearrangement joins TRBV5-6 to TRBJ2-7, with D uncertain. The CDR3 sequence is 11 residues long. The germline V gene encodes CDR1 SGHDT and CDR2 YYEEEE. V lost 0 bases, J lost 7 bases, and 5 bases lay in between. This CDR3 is CASSLALEQYF. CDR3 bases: TGTGCCAGCAGCTTGGCCCTGGAGCAGTACTTC.

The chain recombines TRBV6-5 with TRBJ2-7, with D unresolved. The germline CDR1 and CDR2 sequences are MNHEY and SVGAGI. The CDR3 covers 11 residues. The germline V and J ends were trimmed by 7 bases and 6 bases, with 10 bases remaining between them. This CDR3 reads CASKEPPEQYF. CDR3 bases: TGTGCCAGCAAAGAGCCCCCCGAGCAGTACTTC.

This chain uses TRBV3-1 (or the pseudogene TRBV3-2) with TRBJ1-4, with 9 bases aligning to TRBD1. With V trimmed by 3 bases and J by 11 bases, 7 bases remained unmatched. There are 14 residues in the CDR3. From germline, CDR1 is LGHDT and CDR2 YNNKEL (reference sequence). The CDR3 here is CASSQGKGTGKLFF. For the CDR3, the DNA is TGTGCCAGCAGCCAGGGAAAGGGGACAGGGAAACTGTTTTTT.

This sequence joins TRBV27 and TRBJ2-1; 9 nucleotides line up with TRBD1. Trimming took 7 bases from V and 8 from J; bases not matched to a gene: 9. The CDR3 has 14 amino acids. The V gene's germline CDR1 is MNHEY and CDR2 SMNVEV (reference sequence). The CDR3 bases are TGTGCCAGCAAAGGGACAGGGAGAGGCGATGAGCAGTTCTTC. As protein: CASKGTGRGDEQFF.

The CDR3 nucleotides are TGTGCCAGCAGCGTGTACGGACTAGCGGGGGGACTATACAATGAGCAGTTCTTC. Protein: CASSVYGLAGGLYNEQFF. The V and J genes are TRBV9 and TRBJ2-1, with TRBD2 matching over 14 bases. This CDR3 is built from 18 residues. V lost 2 bases to trimming and J lost 4 bases; unmatched junction nucleotides: 8. Per germline, CDR1 SGDLS and CDR2 YYNGEE.

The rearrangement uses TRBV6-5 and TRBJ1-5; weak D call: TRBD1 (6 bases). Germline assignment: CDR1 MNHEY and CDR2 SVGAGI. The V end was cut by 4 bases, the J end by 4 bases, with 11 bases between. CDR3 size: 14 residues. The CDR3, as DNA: TGTGCCAGCAGTTCTGACAGGAAGAATCAGCCCCAGCATTTT. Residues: CASSSDRKNQPQHF.

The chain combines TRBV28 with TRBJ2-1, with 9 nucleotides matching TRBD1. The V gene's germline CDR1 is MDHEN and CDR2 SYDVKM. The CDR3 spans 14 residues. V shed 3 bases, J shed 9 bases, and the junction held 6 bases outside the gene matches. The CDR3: CASSLGQGRREQFF. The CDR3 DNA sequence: TGTGCCAGCAGTTTGGGACAGGGACGGCGTGAGCAGTTCTTC.